The T cell receptor (beta chain) described here comes from a study of blood T cells in healthy people across ages. This clonotype appeared a few times. V lost 4 bases and J lost 1, with 9 bases in between. Germline values: CDR1 KGHDR, CDR2 SFDVKD. The CDR3 runs 14 residues. With a J-beta primer mix and a sample-barcoded 5' primer, a second PCR ran roughly 7 to 11 cycles. Each CDR3 protein gets one entry after TCRdb re-called the 5' RACE reads with MiXCR. Here the sample spans 1.2 million to 1.5 million distinct CDR3 sequences, 42% being singletons. The genes are TRBV24-1 and TRBJ2-5, with D uncertain. The source of this sequence is a woman between 18 and 29 years old in good health. Source material: blood. CDR3 in amino acids: CATSEDGPQETQYF. The CDR3 DNA reads TGTGCCACCAGTGAGGATGGCCCCCAAGAGACCCAGTACTTC.